This passage covers 26 T cell receptor beta chains from one sample sequenced in a study of blood T cell repertoires in COVID-19. The assay was immunoSEQ multiplex PCR, and TCRdb's table has in-frame clones only and misses some. This sample has a few hundred thousand clones, with roughly 86% found just once. Input material: PBMCs or T cells enriched from blood (not recorded which). The receptor set was obtained from a man aged 18-30 years with acute COVID-19.

The chain joins TRBV3-1 (or the pseudogene TRBV3-2) to TRBJ2-3, with 12 bases lining up with TRBD2. V dropped 3 bases and J dropped 3; count of bases not matched to a gene: 7. The CDR3 extends over 17 amino acids. Germline-derived CDR1 and CDR2 are LGHDT and YNNKEL (reference sequence). CDR3 loop: CASSQASGRAGTDTQYF. Written as DNA, the CDR3 is TGTGCCAGCAGCCAGGCTAGCGGGAGGGCCGGTACAGATACGCAGTATTTT.

V and J are TRBV28 and TRBJ1-5, with TRBD1 as a possible D gene (6 bases). CDR3 length equals 16 residues. Germline loops: CDR1 MDHEN, CDR2 SYDVKM. The V gene lost 7 bases and the J gene lost 0 bases, with 16 bases spanning the gap. CDR3 sequence: CASTPGQIYSNQPQHF. The CDR3 DNA reads as TGTGCCAGCACCCCAGGACAGATTTATAGCAATCAGCCCCAGCATTTT.

The rearrangement links TRBV25-1 to TRBJ1-2; 8 bases are a match to TRBD1. Germline V CDR1 and CDR2: MGHDK, SYGVNS. Trimming took 3 bases from V and 8 from J; bases not matched to a gene: 11. CDR3 length: 15 amino acids. The CDR3 nucleotides are TGTGCCAGCAGTGATCCCCAGGGGGCGACGCCGGGCTACACCTTC. Its protein is CASSDPQGATPGYTF.

The chain links TRBV19 to TRBJ2-7; 9 bases map to TRBD1. Germline loops: CDR1 LNHDA, CDR2 SQIVND (reference sequence). V was pared by 2 bases and J by 6 bases, with 5 bases of the junction left unmatched. This CDR3 comprises 14 residues. The CDR3 is CASSIRGQGGEQYF. CDR3 DNA: TGTGCCAGTAGTATAAGGGGACAGGGCGGCGAGCAGTACTTC.

This clone was recorded only once. This chain connects TRBV28 to TRBJ2-2; 8 nucleotides agree with TRBD1. J gave up 3 bases and V 6 bases, and 3 bases lay outside the gene matches. Germline V gene lookup returns CDR1 MDHEN and CDR2 SYDVKM. This CDR3 has 14 amino acids. The CDR3 reads CASRKQGDTGELFF. The CDR3 DNA is TGTGCCAGCAGGAAACAGGGGGACACCGGGGAGCTGTTTTTT.

The chain combines TRBV28 with TRBJ1-4; TRBD1 matches 9 bases. V was pared by 4 bases and J by 8 bases, with 8 bases of the junction left unmatched. In germline, CDR1 is MDHEN, CDR2 SYDVKM. This CDR3 comprises 15 residues. CDR3 coding DNA: TGTGCCAGCAGTTCCTCGGGACAGGGTGGGGAAAAACTGTTTTTT. Translation: CASSSSGQGGEKLFF.

The sample holds one count of this clone. This chain connects TRBV30 to TRBJ1-1; 9 bases are a match to TRBD1. CDR1 and CDR2 from the germline V gene are GTSNPN and SVGIG (reference sequence). The V and J ends lost 6 bases and 3 bases, in that order; junction bases with no gene match: 8. This CDR3 region has 14 residues. This chain's CDR3 is CACLQQGADTEAFF. CDR3 bases: TGTGCCTGTCTGCAACAGGGGGCGGACACTGAAGCTTTCTTT.

V usage is TRBV28 and J usage is TRBJ2-5, with 7 bases lining up with TRBD1. CDR1 is MDHEN and CDR2 is SYDVKM in the germline V gene. The CDR3 is 14 amino acids. Trimming removed 2 bases from V and 5 bases from J; junction bases left unmatched: 5. As DNA, the CDR3 is TGTGCCAGCAGTTTAGCGACAGGGATGGAGACCCAGTACTTC. It encodes CASSLATGMETQYF.

The chain recombines TRBV6-5 with TRBJ2-7, with TRBD1 identical over 7 bases. Unmatched junction bases numbered 5, after V lost 6 bases and J lost 0 bases. The CDR3 runs 14 residues. Looked up from germline, CDR1 is MNHEY and CDR2 is SVGAGI. CDR3 sequence: CASRLTGSSYEQYF. CDR3 bases: TGTGCCAGCAGGTTGACAGGGAGCTCCTACGAGCAGTACTTC.

CDR3: CASSIGEAGTYEQYF. The DNA of the CDR3 is TGTGCCAGTAGTATAGGTGAAGCGGGAACTTACGAGCAGTACTTC. The genes are TRBV19 and TRBJ2-7; 7 nucleotides match TRBD2. The CDR3 extends over 15 amino acids. After removal of 1 base from V and 4 bases from J, the junction contained 7 bases not matched to a gene. Per the germline V gene, CDR1 is LNHDA and CDR2 is SQIVND (reference sequence).

The chain couples TRBV11-2 to TRBJ2-7; TRBD2 matches at 11 bases. Per germline, CDR1 SGHAT and CDR2 FQNNGV. The CDR3 runs to 17 residues. V trimming: 1 base; J trimming: 3 bases; junction bases outside the gene matches: 8. The CDR3 here is CASSLAPGTSGLYEQYF. CDR3 DNA sequence: TGTGCCAGCAGCTTAGCCCCCGGGACTAGCGGCCTCTACGAGCAGTACTTC.

This chain links TRBV7-2 with TRBJ1-1; possibly TRBD1 for D (6 bases). Looked up from germline, CDR1 is SGHTA and CDR2 is FQGNSA. Trimming stripped 1 base from V and 10 bases from J, with 10 bases between. The CDR3 extends over 12 amino acids. The CDR3 DNA reads TGTGCCAGCAGCTTAGTGGGGGGGGCAGCTTTCTTT. This codes for CASSLVGGAAFF.

The chain joins TRBV2 to TRBJ2-2, with 9 bases identical to TRBD1. Germline V gives CDR1 SNHLY, CDR2 FYNNEI. The CDR3 consists of 13 residues. The ends lost 6 bases at V and 5 bases at J; junction bases unmatched: 1. The CDR3 protein is CASSGQGTGELFF. The DNA of the CDR3 is TGTGCCAGCAGCGGACAGGGGACCGGGGAGCTGTTTTTT.

In this sample, this clone turned up a few times. The chain uses TRBV4-1 and TRBJ1-5; TRBD1 agrees at 8 bases. Germline assignment: CDR1 MGHRA and CDR2 YSYEKL. This CDR3 spans 19 amino acids. Trimming cost V 1 base and J 0 bases; bases outside gene matches: 11. DNA for the CDR3: TGCGCCAGCAGCCAAGTCCCCAGGGGGCCTCTATATAGCAATCAGCCCCAGCATTTT. It translates to CASSQVPRGPLYSNQPQHF.

The rearrangement uses TRBV29-1 and TRBJ2-1; 7 nucleotides line up with TRBD1. Germline V lookup: CDR1 SQVTM, CDR2 ANQGSEA. Trimming cost V 7 bases and J 8 bases; bases outside gene matches: 5. The CDR3 totals 11 residues. CDR3 sequence (DNA): TGCAGCGACCAGACAGGGCATGAGCAGTTCTTC. As protein: CSDQTGHEQFF.

V gene TRBV19 combines with J gene TRBJ2-1, with D possibly being TRBD1 (6 bases). The CDR3 has 15 residues. Deletions cut 5 bases from V and 0 bases from J, with 11 bases between. The germline V gene encodes CDR1 LNHDA and CDR2 SQIVND (reference sequence). The DNA of the CDR3 is TGTGCCAGTAGTTACAGGGCGAGCTCCTACAATGAGCAGTTCTTC. Translated, it gives CASSYRASSYNEQFF.

This chain connects TRBV24-1 to TRBJ2-7; 7 bases agree with TRBD1. J lost 5 bases, V lost 10 bases, and 13 bases had no gene match. The CDR3 length is 14 residues. Germline V gene sequence: CDR1 KGHDR, CDR2 SFDVKD. CDR3 nucleotides: TGTGCCACACGGGAAGGGGACAGTCAGGACGAGCAGTACTTC. It encodes CATREGDSQDEQYF.

V is TRBV28 and J is TRBJ1-5, with D hard to call. Per the germline V gene, CDR1 is MDHEN and CDR2 is SYDVKM. V lost 6 bases and J lost 3, with 15 bases in between. This CDR3 has 15 residues. The CDR3 loop is CASSSPPRANQPQHF. The CDR3 DNA is TGTGCCAGCAGCTCGCCACCGAGGGCCAATCAGCCCCAGCATTTT.

The chain joins TRBV4-3 to TRBJ2-2, with TRBD1 matching over 7 bases. With 0 bases clipped from V and 3 bases from J, the junction kept 7 bases outside the gene matches. The CDR3 has 17 residues. The germline CDR1 and CDR2 sequences are LGHNA and YSLEER. The CDR3 spells CASSQDGQADHTGELFF. As DNA, the CDR3 is TGCGCCAGCAGCCAAGATGGACAGGCCGACCACACCGGGGAGCTGTTTTTT.

CDR3 protein: CASSLGGRIYGYTF. Here the CDR3 DNA reads TGTGCCAGCAGCTTAGGGGGCAGGATCTATGGCTACACCTTC. The chain uses TRBV7-2 and TRBJ1-2; D possibly corresponds to TRBD1 (5 bases). Trimming removed 1 base at V and 4 bases at J, with 10 bases between. The CDR3 loop spans 14 amino acids. Germline CDR1 and CDR2: SGHTA and FQGNSA.

The gene calls are TRBV5-1 and TRBJ2-2, with D perhaps TRBD1 (6 bases). V was trimmed by 4 bases and J by 6 bases, leaving 16 bases between them. The germline gives CDR1 SGHRS, CDR2 YFSETQ. CDR3 length: 15 residues. This CDR3 reads CASSESPQGSGELFF. CDR3 DNA: TGCGCCAGCAGCGAATCACCACAGGGCTCCGGGGAGCTGTTTTTT.

J is TRBJ1-5 and V is TRBV7-2; 7 bases match TRBD1. Trimming removed 3 bases from V and 5 bases from J; junction bases left unmatched: 1. Germline V gene data show CDR1 as SGHTA and CDR2 as FQGNSA. The CDR3 sequence is 13 residues long. The CDR3 nucleotides read TGTGCCAGCAGCTTCGGGACAGATCAGCCCCAGCATTTT. It is translated as CASSFGTDQPQHF.

The chain carries TRBV28 and TRBJ2-7; tentatively, D is TRBD2 (5 bases). With 3 bases removed from V and 7 bases from J, the gap between germline ends came to 22 bases. The germline V gene encodes CDR1 MDHEN and CDR2 SYDVKM. The CDR3 spans 16 residues. Here the CDR3 reads CASSFPTTHPFIEQYF. The CDR3 coding sequence is TGTGCCAGCAGTTTTCCGACTACCCACCCGTTTATAGAGCAGTACTTC.

The chain joins TRBV10-2 to TRBJ1-5; D remains ambiguous. The CDR3 is 14 residues long. The ends were cut back, 0 bases at V and 6 bases at J, with 9 bases in the middle. CDR1 and CDR2 from the germline V gene are WSHSY and SAAADI. For the CDR3, the DNA is TGCGCCAGCAGTGAGTCGAATAGAGGTCAGCCCCAGCATTTT. Its translation is CASSESNRGQPQHF.

The chain couples TRBV2 to TRBJ2-5; 9 nucleotides line up with TRBD2. Losses at the gene ends were 7 bases for V and 4 bases for J; bases not matched to a gene: 4. Germline V CDR1 and CDR2: SNHLY, FYNNEI. CDR3 length: 13 residues. CDR3 sequence reads: CASKGLALETQYF. CDR3 sequence (DNA): TGTGCCAGCAAGGGACTAGCATTAGAGACCCAGTACTTC.

This chain links TRBV7-2 with TRBJ1-2, with D unclear. The CDR3 extends over 13 amino acids. V was cut by 1 base and J by 3 bases, with 6 bases left in between. Germline values: CDR1 SGHTA, CDR2 FQGNSA. The CDR3 DNA reads as TGTGCCAGCAGCTTAGGGCAGGACTATGGCTACACCTTC. Its protein is CASSLGQDYGYTF.